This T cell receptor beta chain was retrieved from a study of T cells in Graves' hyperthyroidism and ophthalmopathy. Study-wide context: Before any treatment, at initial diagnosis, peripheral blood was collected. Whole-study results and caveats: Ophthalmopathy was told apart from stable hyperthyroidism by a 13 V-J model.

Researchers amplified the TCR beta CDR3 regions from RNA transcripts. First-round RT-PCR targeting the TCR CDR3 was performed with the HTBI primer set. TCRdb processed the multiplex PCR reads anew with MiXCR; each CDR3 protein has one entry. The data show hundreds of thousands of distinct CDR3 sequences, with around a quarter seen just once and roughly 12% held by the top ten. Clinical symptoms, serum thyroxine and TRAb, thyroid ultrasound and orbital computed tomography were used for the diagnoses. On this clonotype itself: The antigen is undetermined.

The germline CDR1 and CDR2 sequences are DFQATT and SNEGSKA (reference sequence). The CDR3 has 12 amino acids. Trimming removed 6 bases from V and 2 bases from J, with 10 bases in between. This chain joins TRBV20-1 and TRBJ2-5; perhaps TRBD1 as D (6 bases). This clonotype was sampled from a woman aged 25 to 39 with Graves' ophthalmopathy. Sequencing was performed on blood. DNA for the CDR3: TGCAGTGCGAACAGGGATCAAGAGACCCAGTACTTC. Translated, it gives CSANRDQETQYF.